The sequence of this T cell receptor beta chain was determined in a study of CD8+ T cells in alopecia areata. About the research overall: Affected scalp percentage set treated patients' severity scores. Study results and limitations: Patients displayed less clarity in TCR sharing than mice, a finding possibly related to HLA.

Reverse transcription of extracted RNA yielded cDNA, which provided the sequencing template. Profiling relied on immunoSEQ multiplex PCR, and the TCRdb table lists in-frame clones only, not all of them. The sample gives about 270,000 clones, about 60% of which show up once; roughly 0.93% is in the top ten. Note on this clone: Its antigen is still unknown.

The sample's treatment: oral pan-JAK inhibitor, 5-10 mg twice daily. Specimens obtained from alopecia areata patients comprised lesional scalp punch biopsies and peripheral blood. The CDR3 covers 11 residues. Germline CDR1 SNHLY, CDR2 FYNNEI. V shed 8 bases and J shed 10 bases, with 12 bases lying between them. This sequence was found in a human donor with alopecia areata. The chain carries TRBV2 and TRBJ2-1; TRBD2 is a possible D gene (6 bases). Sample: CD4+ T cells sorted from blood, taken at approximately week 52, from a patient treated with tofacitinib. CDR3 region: CASRGAGEQFF. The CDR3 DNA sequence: TGTGCCAGCCGAGGGGCGGGGGAGCAGTTCTTC.